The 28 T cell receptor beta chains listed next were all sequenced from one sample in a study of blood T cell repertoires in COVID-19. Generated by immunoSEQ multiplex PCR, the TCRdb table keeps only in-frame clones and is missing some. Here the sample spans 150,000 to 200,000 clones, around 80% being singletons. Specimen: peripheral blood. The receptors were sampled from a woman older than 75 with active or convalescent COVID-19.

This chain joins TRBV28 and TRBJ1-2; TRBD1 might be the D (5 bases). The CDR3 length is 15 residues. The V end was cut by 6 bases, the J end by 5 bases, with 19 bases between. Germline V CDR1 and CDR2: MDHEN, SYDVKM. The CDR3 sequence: CASSPDPGTLYGYTF. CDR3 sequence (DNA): TGTGCCAGCAGCCCGGACCCGGGGACTCTTTATGGCTACACCTTC.

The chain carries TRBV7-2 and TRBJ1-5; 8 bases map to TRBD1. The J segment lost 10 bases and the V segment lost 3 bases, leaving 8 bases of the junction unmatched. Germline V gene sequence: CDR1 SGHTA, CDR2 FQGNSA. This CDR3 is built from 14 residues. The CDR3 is CASSLGTGLNPQHF. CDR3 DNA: TGTGCCAGCAGCTTGGGGACAGGACTTAACCCCCAGCATTTT.

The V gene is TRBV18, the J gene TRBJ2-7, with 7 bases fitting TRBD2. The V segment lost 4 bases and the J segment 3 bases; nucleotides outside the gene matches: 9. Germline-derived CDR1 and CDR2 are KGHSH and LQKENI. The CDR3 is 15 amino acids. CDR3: CASSRRGGEDYEQYF. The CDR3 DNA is TGTGCCAGCTCACGCCGGGGAGGGGAGGACTACGAGCAGTACTTC.

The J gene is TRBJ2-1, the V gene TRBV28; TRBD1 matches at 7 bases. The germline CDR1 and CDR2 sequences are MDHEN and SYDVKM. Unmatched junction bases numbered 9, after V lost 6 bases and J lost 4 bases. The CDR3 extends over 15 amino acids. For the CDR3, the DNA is TGTGCCAGCAGCCCCACAGGGGCGTTGTACAATGAGCAGTTCTTC. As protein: CASSPTGALYNEQFF.

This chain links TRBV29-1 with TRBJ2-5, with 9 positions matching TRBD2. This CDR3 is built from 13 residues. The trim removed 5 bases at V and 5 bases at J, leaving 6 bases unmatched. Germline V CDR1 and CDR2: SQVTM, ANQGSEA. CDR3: CSVSRGGGETQYF. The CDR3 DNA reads TGCAGCGTTTCGCGGGGGGGCGGGGAGACCCAGTACTTC.

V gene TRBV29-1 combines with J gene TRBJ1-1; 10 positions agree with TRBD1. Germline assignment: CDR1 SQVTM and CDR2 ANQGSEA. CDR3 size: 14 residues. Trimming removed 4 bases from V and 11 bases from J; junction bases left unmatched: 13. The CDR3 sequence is CSVGATTGGGSAFF. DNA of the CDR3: TGCAGCGTTGGGGCTACGACAGGGGGCGGGAGTGCTTTCTTT. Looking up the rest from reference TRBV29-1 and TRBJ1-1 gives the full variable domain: SAVISQKPSRDICQRGTSLTIQCQVDSQVTMMFWYRQQPGQSLTLIATANQGSEATYESGFVIDKFPISRPNLTFSTLTVSNMSPEDSSIYLCSVGATTGGGSAFFGQGTRLTVV.

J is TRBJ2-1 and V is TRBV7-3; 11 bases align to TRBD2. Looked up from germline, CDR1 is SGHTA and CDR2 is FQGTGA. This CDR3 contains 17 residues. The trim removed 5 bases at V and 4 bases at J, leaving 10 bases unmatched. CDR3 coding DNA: TGTGCCAGCAGCCCTGGCCCAACTAGCGGGGGATACAATGAGCAGTTCTTC. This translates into CASSPGPTSGGYNEQFF.

Here the CDR3 reads CASSLEVSGGAQFF. The CDR3 nucleotides are TGTGCCAGCAGTTTAGAAGTTAGCGGGGGGGCTCAGTTCTTC. The V call is TRBV27, the J call TRBJ2-1, with 11 bases fitting TRBD2. The V segment lost 2 bases and the J segment 13 bases; nucleotides outside the gene matches: 7. CDR1 is MNHEY and CDR2 is SMNVEV in the germline V gene (reference sequence). The CDR3 extends over 14 amino acids.

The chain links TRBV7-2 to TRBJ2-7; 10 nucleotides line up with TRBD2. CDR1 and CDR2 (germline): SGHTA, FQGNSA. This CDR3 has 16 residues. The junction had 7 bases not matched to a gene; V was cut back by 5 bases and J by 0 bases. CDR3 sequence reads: CASSQWTSGSSYEQYF. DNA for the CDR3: TGTGCCAGCAGCCAGTGGACTAGCGGATCCTCCTACGAGCAGTACTTC.

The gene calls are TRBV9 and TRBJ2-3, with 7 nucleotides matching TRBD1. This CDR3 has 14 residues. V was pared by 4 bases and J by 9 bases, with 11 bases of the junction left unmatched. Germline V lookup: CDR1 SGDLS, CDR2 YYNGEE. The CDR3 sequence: CASSIHTGARTQYF. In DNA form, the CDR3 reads TGTGCCAGCAGCATACACACAGGGGCTCGAACGCAGTATTTT.

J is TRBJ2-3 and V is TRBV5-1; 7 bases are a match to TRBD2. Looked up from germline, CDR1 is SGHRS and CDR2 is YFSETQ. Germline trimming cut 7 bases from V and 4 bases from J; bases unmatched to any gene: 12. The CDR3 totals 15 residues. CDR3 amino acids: CASSGLPGGADTQYF. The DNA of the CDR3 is TGCGCCAGCTCGGGACTACCCGGGGGAGCAGATACGCAGTATTTT.

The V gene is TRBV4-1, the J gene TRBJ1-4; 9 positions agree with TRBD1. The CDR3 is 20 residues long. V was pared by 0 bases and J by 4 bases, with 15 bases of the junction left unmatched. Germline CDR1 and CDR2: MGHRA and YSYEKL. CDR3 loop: CASSQDAMTGGPFGNEKLFF. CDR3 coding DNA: TGCGCCAGCAGCCAAGATGCGATGACAGGGGGACCTTTCGGTAATGAAAAACTGTTTTTT.

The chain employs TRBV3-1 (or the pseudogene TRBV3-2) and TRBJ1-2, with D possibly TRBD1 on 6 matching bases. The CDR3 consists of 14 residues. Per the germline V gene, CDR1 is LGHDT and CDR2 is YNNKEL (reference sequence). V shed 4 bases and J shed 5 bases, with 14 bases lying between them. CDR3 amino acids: CASSPGTTPYGYTF. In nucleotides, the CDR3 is TGTGCCAGCAGCCCCGGGACAACGCCTTATGGCTACACCTTC.

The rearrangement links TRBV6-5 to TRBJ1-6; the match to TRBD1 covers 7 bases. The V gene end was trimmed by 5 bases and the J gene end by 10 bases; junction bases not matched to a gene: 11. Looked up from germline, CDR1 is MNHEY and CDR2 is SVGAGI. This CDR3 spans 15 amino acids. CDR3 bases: TGTGCCAGCAGTACAGGGGAGTTCACGCGGTCACCCCTCCACTTT. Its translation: CASSTGEFTRSPLHF.

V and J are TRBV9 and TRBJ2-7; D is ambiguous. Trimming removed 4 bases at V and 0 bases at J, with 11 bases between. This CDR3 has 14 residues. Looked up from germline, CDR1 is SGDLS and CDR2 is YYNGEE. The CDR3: CASSPRWVSYEQYF. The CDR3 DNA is TGTGCCAGCAGCCCGAGGTGGGTCTCCTACGAGCAGTACTTC. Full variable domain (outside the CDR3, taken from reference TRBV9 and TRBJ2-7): DSGVTQTPKHLITATGQRVTLRCSPRSGDLSVYWYQQSLDQGLQFLIQYYNGEERAKGNILERFSAQQFPDLHSELNLSSLELGDSALYFCASSPRWVSYEQYFGPGTRLTVT.

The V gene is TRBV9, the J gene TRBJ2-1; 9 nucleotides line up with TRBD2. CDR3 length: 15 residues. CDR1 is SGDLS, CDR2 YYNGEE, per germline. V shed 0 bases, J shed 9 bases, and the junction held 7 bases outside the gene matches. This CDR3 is CASSVVAGGLGEQFF. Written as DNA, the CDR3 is TGTGCCAGCAGCGTAGTGGCGGGGGGGCTTGGTGAGCAGTTCTTC.

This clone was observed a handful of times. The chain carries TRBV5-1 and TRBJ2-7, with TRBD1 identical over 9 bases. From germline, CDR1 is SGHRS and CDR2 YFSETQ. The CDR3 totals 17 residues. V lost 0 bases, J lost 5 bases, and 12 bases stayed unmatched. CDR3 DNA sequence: TGCGCCAGCAGCTTGGGCCTCGGACAGGGGAAAAACGACGAGCAGTACTTC. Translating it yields CASSLGLGQGKNDEQYF.

The CDR3 DNA reads as TGTGCCAGCATTGTGACTAGCGTTCCCCCAGATACGCAGTATTTT. Translated, it gives CASIVTSVPPDTQYF. The chain carries TRBV2 and TRBJ2-3; 8 bases are a match to TRBD2. CDR1 is SNHLY, CDR2 FYNNEI, per germline. The CDR3 totals 15 residues. V gave up 7 bases and J gave up 4 bases; unmatched junction bases: 10.

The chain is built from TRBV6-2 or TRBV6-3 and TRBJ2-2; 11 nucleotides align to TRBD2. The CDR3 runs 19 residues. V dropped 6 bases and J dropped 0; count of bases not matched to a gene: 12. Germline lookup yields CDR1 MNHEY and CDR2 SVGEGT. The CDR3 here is CASSPSGGLQIANTGELFF. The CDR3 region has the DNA TGTGCCAGCAGCCCTAGCGGGGGGCTCCAAATAGCGAACACCGGGGAGCTGTTTTTT.

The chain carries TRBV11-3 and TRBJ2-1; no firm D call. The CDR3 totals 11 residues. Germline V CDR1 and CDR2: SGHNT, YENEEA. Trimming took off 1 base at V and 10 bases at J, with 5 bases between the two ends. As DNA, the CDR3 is TGTGCCAGCAGCTTAGGAGGAGAGCAGTTCTTC. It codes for CASSLGGEQFF.

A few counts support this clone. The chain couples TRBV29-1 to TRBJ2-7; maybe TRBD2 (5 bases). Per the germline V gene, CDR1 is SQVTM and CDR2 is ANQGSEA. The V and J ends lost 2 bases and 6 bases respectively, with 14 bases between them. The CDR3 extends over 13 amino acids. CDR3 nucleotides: TGCAGCGTTGAAATAACAGTAGGAGGCGAGCAGTACTTC. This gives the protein CSVEITVGGEQYF.

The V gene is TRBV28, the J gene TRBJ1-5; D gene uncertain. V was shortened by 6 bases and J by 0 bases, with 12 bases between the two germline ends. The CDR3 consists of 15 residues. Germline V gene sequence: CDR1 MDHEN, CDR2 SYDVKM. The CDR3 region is CASRLGGYSNQPQHF. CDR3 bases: TGTGCCAGCAGGTTGGGAGGTTATAGCAATCAGCCCCAGCATTTT.

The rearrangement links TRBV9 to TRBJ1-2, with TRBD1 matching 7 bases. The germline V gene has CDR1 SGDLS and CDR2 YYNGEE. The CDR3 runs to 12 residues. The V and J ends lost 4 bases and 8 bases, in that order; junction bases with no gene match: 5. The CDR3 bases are TGTGCCAGCAGCTCACACAGGGGCGGCTACACCTTC. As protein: CASSSHRGGYTF.

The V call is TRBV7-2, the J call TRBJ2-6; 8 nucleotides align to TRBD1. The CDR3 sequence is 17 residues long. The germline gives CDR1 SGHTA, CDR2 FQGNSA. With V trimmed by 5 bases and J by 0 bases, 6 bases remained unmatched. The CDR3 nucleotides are TGTGCCAGCAGCCCAGGGGGCCCCAGCTCTGGGGCCAACGTCCTGACTTTC. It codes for CASSPGGPSSGANVLTF. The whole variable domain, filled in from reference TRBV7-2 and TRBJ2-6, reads GAGVSQSPSNKVTEKGKDVELRCDPISGHTALYWYRQSLGQGLEFLIYFQGNSAPDKSGLPSDRFSAERTGGSVSTLTIQRTQQEDSAVYLCASSPGGPSSGANVLTFGAGSRLTVL.

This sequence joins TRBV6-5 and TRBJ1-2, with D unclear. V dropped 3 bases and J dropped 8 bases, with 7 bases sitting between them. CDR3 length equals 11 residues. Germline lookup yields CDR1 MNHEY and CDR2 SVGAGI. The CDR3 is CASSYRGGYTF. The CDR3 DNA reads TGTGCCAGCAGTTATCGGGGAGGCTACACCTTC.

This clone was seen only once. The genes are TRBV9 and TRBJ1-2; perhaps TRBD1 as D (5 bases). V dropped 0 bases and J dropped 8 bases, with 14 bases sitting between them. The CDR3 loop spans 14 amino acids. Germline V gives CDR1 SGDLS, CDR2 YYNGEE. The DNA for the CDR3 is TGTGCCAGCAGCGTAGATATGGGGCTCGGCGGCTACACCTTC. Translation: CASSVDMGLGGYTF.

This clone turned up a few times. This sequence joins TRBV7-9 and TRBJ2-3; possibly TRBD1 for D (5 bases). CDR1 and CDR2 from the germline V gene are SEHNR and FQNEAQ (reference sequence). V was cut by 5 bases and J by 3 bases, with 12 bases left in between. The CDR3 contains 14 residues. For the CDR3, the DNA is TGTGCCAGCAGCCCACGACAGCTGACAGATACGCAGTATTTT. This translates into CASSPRQLTDTQYF. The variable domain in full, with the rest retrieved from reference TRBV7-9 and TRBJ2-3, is DTGVSQNPRHKITKRGQNVTFRCDPISEHNRLYWYRQTLGQGPEFLTYFQNEAQLEKSRLLSDRFSAERPKGSFSTLEIQRTEQGDSAMYLCASSPRQLTDTQYFGPGTRLTVL.

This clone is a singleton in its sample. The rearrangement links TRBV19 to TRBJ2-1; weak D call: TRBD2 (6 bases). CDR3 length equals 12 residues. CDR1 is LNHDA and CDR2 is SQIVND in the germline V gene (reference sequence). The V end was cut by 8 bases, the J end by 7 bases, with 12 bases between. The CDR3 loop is CASLGGRNEQFF. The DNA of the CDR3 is TGTGCCAGTCTGGGTGGGAGGAATGAGCAGTTCTTC.